This T cell receptor beta chain was recovered during a study of T cell changes during pregnancy in multiple sclerosis. The CDR3 has 15 residues. Trimming cost V 4 bases and J 4 bases; bases outside gene matches: 4. CDR1 and CDR2 (germline): MDHEN, SYDVKM. Measured with immunoSEQ multiplex PCR; TCRdb has only the in-frame clones, and not every one. This table has some 35,000 clones, approximately 89% appearing once. The receptor was derived from a female donor in good health, enrolled as a control in a pregnancy study. The rearrangement joins TRBV28 to TRBJ1-4, with 9 bases identical to TRBD1. This specimen consisted of CD4+ T cells from peripheral blood mononuclear cells, obtained after pregnancy. The CDR3 protein is CASSSPGQGNEKLFF. The DNA for the CDR3 is TGTGCCAGCAGTTCCCCGGGACAGGGTAATGAAAAACTGTTTTTT.